This entry is about one T cell receptor (beta chain). What it recognizes is unknown. The junction and the germline gene differ at one end; a read error may be behind it. Construction of the TCRbeta library involved unique molecular identifiers. TCRdb re-analysed the PCR reads in MiXCR, keeping a single row per CDR3 protein. The table shows around 960,000 distinct CDR3 sequences, with roughly 29% occurring only once. This specimen belongs to a study of T-cell reconstitution after alpha-beta-depleted transplantation in children. CDR3 size: 14 residues. Per the germline V gene, CDR1 is ENHRY and CDR2 is SYGVKD. Study-wide findings and caveats: Surviving thymic progenitors and recipient T cells were the source of high TCRbeta diversity at day 60 in some patients. Hyperexpanded clones declined; after one year, newly produced T cells mostly supplied diversity. About two months after transplant, alpha-beta T cells reportedly came from several hundred expanded graft clones.

This receptor was identified in a boy less than two years old who had a stem cell transplant for SCID, so the T cells may come from the graft donor. The gene calls are TRBV10-3 and TRBJ2-3; D possibly uses TRBD1 or TRBD2 (5 bases each). Specimen: PBMCs, mostly from graft donor cells, collected 360 days after TCRalphabeta/CD19-depleted stem cell transplant. CDR3 protein: CALRESWFTDTQYF. CDR3 DNA sequence: TGTGCCCTCAGGGAGTCCTGGTTCACAGATACGCAGTATTTT.